A single T cell receptor beta chain is shown here with its context. What it binds is unknown. Germline CDR1 is MNHEY and CDR2 is SVGAGI. This CDR3 has 15 residues. V lost 5 bases and J 4 bases, leaving 15 bases between the germline ends. The sample belongs to a study of T cell responses to AZD1222 COVID-19 vaccine. About the research overall: Second doses at about 4 or about 12 weeks were pooled.

Profiled with immunoSEQ multiplex PCR; TCRdb holds only in-frame clones, not every one. The sample carries 150,000 to 200,000 clones, roughly nine tenths recorded once. Study-level findings and limits: Across spike, vaccine-associated CD4 TCRs were found, dominant at 160-218 and 743-854. Donors were largely white British and mainly female; clonal diversity was possibly underestimated.

The V and J genes are TRBV6-5 and TRBJ1-3; weak D call: TRBD1 (6 bases). The specimen comprised peripheral blood, sampled on day 0 of AZD1222 vaccination. This clonotype was sampled from an adult in good health. Here the CDR3 DNA reads TGTGCCAGCAGTCCGCTTACCAGGGGAGGAAACACCATATATTTT. It yields the protein CASSPLTRGGNTIYF.